Each of the 30 T cell receptor beta chains below was sequenced from the same sample in a study of blood T cell repertoires in COVID-19. The method was immunoSEQ multiplex PCR; TCRdb's version includes in-frame clones alone and lacks a portion of them. This table has 300,000 or so clones, over 75% appearing once. Material for sequencing was PBMCs or T cells enriched from blood (not recorded which). These receptors came from a woman aged 25 to 45 who had recovered from COVID-19.

This sequence joins TRBV4-1 and TRBJ1-2; D is ambiguous. V was trimmed by 0 bases and J by 3 bases, leaving 5 bases between them. Germline assignment: CDR1 MGHRA and CDR2 YSYEKL. CDR3 length: 13 residues. The DNA for the CDR3 is TGCGCCAGCAGCCAAGACAATTACTATGGCTACACCTTC. This encodes CASSQDNYYGYTF.

The chain combines TRBV7-9 with TRBJ1-3; 8 bases agree with TRBD1. With V trimmed by 10 bases and J by 0 bases, 14 bases remained unmatched. The germline gives CDR1 SEHNR, CDR2 FQNEAQ (reference sequence). This CDR3 has 17 residues. DNA for the CDR3: TGTGCCACCCCGACCGCGACAGGGGCCTCCTCTGGAAACACCATATATTTT. This gives the protein CATPTATGASSGNTIYF.

The J gene is TRBJ1-2, the V gene TRBV7-2; TRBD1 might be the D (6 bases). Trimming shortened V by 7 bases and J by 0 bases, and 24 bases separated the two germline ends. The germline V gene encodes CDR1 SGHTA and CDR2 FQGNSA. CDR3 length: 18 amino acids. DNA for the CDR3: TGTGCCAGCAACAAGAAACCTGGGGGCGATCTTGCTAACTATGGCTACACCTTC. Translating it yields CASNKKPGGDLANYGYTF.

The gene calls are TRBV6-1 and TRBJ1-2; the D is unclear. Germline lookup yields CDR1 MNHNS and CDR2 SASEGT. The CDR3 loop spans 15 amino acids. The V end was cut by 1 base, the J end by 1 base, with 10 bases between. In DNA form, the CDR3 reads TGTGCCAGCAGTGAAGAAAGTAGAGTTAACTATGGCTACACCTTC. It specifies CASSEESRVNYGYTF.

The J gene is TRBJ2-3, the V gene TRBV11-2; a weak D match, TRBD1 (5 bases). Germline values: CDR1 SGHAT, CDR2 FQNNGV. Trimming cost V 3 bases and J 2 bases, with 18 bases left between them. The CDR3 spans 17 residues. The CDR3 coding sequence is TGTGCCAGCAGCTTCATCCAGGGCTTCCGATCCACAGATACGCAGTATTTT. This codes for CASSFIQGFRSTDTQYF.

This rearrangement joins TRBV30 to TRBJ1-6; D is ambiguous. The ends were cut back, 0 bases at V and 4 bases at J, with 13 bases in the middle. The CDR3 sequence is 16 residues long. Germline lookup yields CDR1 GTSNPN and CDR2 SVGIG (reference sequence). The CDR3 bases are TGTGCCTGGAGTGTAACGGCGGGCGCTTATAATTCACCCCTCCACTTT. Its translation is CAWSVTAGAYNSPLHF.

This clone was seen only a few times. V gene TRBV11-2 combines with J gene TRBJ1-5; 8 nucleotides align to TRBD1. V lost 3 bases, J lost 4 bases, and 5 bases stayed unmatched. The CDR3 contains 15 residues. Germline CDR1 and CDR2: SGHAT and FQNNGV. This chain's CDR3 is CASSLGTGWNQPQHF. CDR3 bases: TGTGCCAGCAGCTTGGGGACAGGTTGGAATCAGCCCCAGCATTTT. Full variable domain (missing parts from reference TRBV11-2 and TRBJ1-5): EAGVAQSPRYKIIEKRQSVAFWCNPISGHATLYWYQQILGQGPKLLIQFQNNGVVDDSQLPKDRFSAERLKGVDSTLKIQPAKLEDSAVYLCASSLGTGWNQPQHFGDGTRLSIL.

This clone was seen a few times. The chain is built from TRBV4-2 and TRBJ1-6, with D possibly TRBD1 on 6 matching bases. This CDR3 is 16 amino acids long. The V gene's germline CDR1 is LGHNA and CDR2 YNFKEQ. Trimming cost V 2 bases and J 10 bases, with 18 bases left between them. The CDR3 region is CASSQPGRGGGSPLHF. CDR3 bases: TGTGCCAGCAGCCAACCGGGCAGGGGCGGGGGCTCACCCCTCCACTTT.

The genes are TRBV7-9 and TRBJ1-5; the D gene is possibly TRBD1 (6 bases). Germline CDR1 is SEHNR and CDR2 is FQNEAQ (reference sequence). Trimming removed 9 bases at V and 7 bases at J, with 16 bases between. This CDR3 comprises 13 residues. In DNA form, the CDR3 reads TGTGCCAGTTCACAGGGAGTGCGGCAGCCCCAGCATTTT. Its translation is CASSQGVRQPQHF.

This chain uses TRBV2 with TRBJ2-3; TRBD2 matches at 10 bases. The junction had 15 bases not matched to a gene; V was cut back by 0 bases and J by 6 bases. The CDR3 is 19 amino acids. Germline lookup yields CDR1 SNHLY and CDR2 FYNNEI. CDR3 sequence (DNA): TGTGCCAGCAGTGAAGCCCTGGGGATAGCGGGGGGATTGGGGGATACGCAGTATTTT. Protein product: CASSEALGIAGGLGDTQYF.

The rearrangement joins TRBV13 to TRBJ2-3, with TRBD2 matching over 14 bases. V lost 4 bases to trimming and J lost 2 bases; unmatched junction nucleotides: 8. The CDR3 spans 18 residues. The germline CDR1 and CDR2 sequences are PRHDT and FYEKMQ (reference sequence). CDR3 in DNA: TGTGCCAGCAGCTCCAGCGGACTAGCGGGGGGATACACAGATACGCAGTATTTT. Protein product: CASSSSGLAGGYTDTQYF.

V and J are TRBV11-2 and TRBJ1-2; D ambiguous. Germline V gives CDR1 SGHAT, CDR2 FQNNGV. The CDR3 has 15 residues. Trimming took 5 bases from V and 0 from J, leaving 13 bases between them. The CDR3 spells CASSIPSRANYGYTF. The CDR3 coding sequence is TGTGCCAGCAGCATACCTAGCCGGGCTAACTATGGCTACACCTTC. Complete variable domain (other parts from reference TRBV11-2 and TRBJ1-2): EAGVAQSPRYKIIEKRQSVAFWCNPISGHATLYWYQQILGQGPKLLIQFQNNGVVDDSQLPKDRFSAERLKGVDSTLKIQPAKLEDSAVYLCASSIPSRANYGYTFGSGTRLTVV.

The chain combines TRBV3-1 (or the pseudogene TRBV3-2) with TRBJ2-1, with 10 bases identical to TRBD2. The germline CDR1 and CDR2 sequences are LGHDT and YNNKEL (reference sequence). The CDR3 has 13 amino acids. Trimming at V came to 3 bases and at J to 11 bases, leaving 4 bases not matched to a gene. The DNA of the CDR3 is TGTGCCAGCAGCCAGGATAGCGGGGGGCAGCAGTTCTTC. Residues: CASSQDSGGQQFF.

CDR3 protein: CASSPTGGRQETQYF. In nucleotides, the CDR3 is TGTGCCAGCAGTCCGACAGGGGGGCGTCAGGAGACCCAGTACTTC. J is TRBJ2-5 and V is TRBV6-5; 9 bases map to TRBD1. Trimming removed 5 bases from V and 5 bases from J; junction bases left unmatched: 9. There are 15 residues in the CDR3. Germline lookup yields CDR1 MNHEY and CDR2 SVGAGI.

This clone turned up a few times. The chain recombines TRBV5-4 with TRBJ2-2; the D is unclear. The V end was cut by 1 base, the J end by 5 bases, with 12 bases between. The CDR3 spans 15 residues. The germline V gene encodes CDR1 SGHNT and CDR2 YYREEE (reference sequence). CDR3 bases: TGTGCCAGCAGCTTGTCTCAAAGCCAAACCGGGGAGCTGTTTTTT. It specifies CASSLSQSQTGELFF.

The chain has TRBV10-1 and TRBJ1-4, with 10 nucleotides matching TRBD1. J gave up 8 bases and V 8 bases, and 17 bases lay outside the gene matches. Germline lookup yields CDR1 WNHNN and CDR2 SYGVQD (reference sequence). This CDR3 spans 17 amino acids. Here the CDR3 reads CASGTSGTGAWGEKLFF. The DNA of the CDR3 is TGCGCCAGCGGTACAAGCGGGACAGGGGCGTGGGGCGAAAAACTGTTTTTT.

V and J are TRBV30 and TRBJ2-7; a possible D gene is TRBD1 (5 bases). Germline V gene data show CDR1 as GTSNPN and CDR2 as SVGIG (reference sequence). The length of the CDR3 is 14 residues. V lost 3 bases and J lost 2, with 14 bases in between. The CDR3 DNA reads TGTGCCTGGAGGGTCCGCTTAGGGGCCTACGAGCAGTACTTC. This gives the protein CAWRVRLGAYEQYF. Full variable domain (rest looked up from reference TRBV30 and TRBJ2-7): SQTIHQWPATLVQPVGSPLSLECTVEGTSNPNLYWYRQAAGRGLQLLFYSVGIGQISSEVPQNLSASRPQDRQFILSSKKLLLSDSGFYLCAWRVRLGAYEQYFGPGTRLTVT.

The J gene is TRBJ2-1, the V gene TRBV9; 14 bases are a match to TRBD2. Trimming took 3 bases from V and 8 from J; bases not matched to a gene: 4. Germline loops: CDR1 SGDLS, CDR2 YYNGEE. The CDR3 has 15 residues. CDR3: CASSAGTSGGYEQFF. CDR3 bases: TGTGCCAGCAGCGCCGGGACTAGCGGGGGCTATGAGCAGTTCTTC.

Here the CDR3 DNA reads TGTGCCAGCAGCTCCTCCGTTTCGGGAAACACCATATATTTT. As protein: CASSSSVSGNTIYF. This chain connects TRBV5-4 to TRBJ1-3, with D uncertain. The V gene's germline CDR1 is SGHNT and CDR2 YYREEE (reference sequence). V was cut by 3 bases and J by 4 bases, with 11 bases left in between. There are 14 residues in the CDR3.

V usage is TRBV19 and J usage is TRBJ1-6, with 7 positions matching TRBD1. The CDR3 is 13 residues long. J lost 6 bases, V lost 8 bases, and 4 bases had no gene match. Germline CDR1 is LNHDA and CDR2 is SQIVND (reference sequence). CDR3 DNA sequence: TGTGCCAGTCAGGACAGGACTAATTCACCCCTCCACTTT. Translated, it gives CASQDRTNSPLHF.

The chain employs TRBV28 and TRBJ1-2, with 7 bases identical to TRBD1. The ends lost 2 bases at V and 5 bases at J; junction bases unmatched: 11. The germline gives CDR1 MDHEN, CDR2 SYDVKM. There are 16 residues in the CDR3. The CDR3 spells CASSLPTGGGLYGYTF. The DNA of the CDR3 is TGTGCCAGCAGTTTACCCACCGGAGGGGGCTTGTATGGCTACACCTTC.

The chain recombines TRBV19 with TRBJ1-2, with 8 bases that match TRBD1. The V segment lost 3 bases and the J segment 4 bases; nucleotides outside the gene matches: 4. Germline assignment: CDR1 LNHDA and CDR2 SQIVND (reference sequence). The length of the CDR3 is 14 residues. The CDR3 bases are TGTGCCAGTAGTATCTTGGGGACAGGCTATGGCTACACCTTC. Protein sequence: CASSILGTGYGYTF.

In its sample, this clone was seen once. The chain links TRBV7-8 to TRBJ1-2; 7 nucleotides align to TRBD1. Germline V gives CDR1 SGHVS, CDR2 FQNEAQ. This CDR3 has 15 amino acids. V lost 5 bases and J lost 0; bases outside the gene matches: 6. CDR3 protein: CASSPRDSPNYGYTF. CDR3 DNA sequence: TGTGCCAGCAGCCCCCGGGACAGTCCTAACTATGGCTACACCTTC. Full variable domain (missing parts from reference TRBV7-8 and TRBJ1-2): GAGVSQSPRYKVAKRGQDVALRCDPISGHVSLFWYQQALGQGPEFLTYFQNEAQLDKSGLPSDRFFAERPEGSVSTLKIQRTQQEDSAVYLCASSPRDSPNYGYTFGSGTRLTVV.

Here the CDR3 reads CASSHYLGSGGGASDTQYF. The CDR3 nucleotides are TGTGCCAGCAGCCACTACCTAGGATCCGGGGGGGGCGCATCAGATACGCAGTATTTT. This chain connects TRBV3-1 (or the pseudogene TRBV3-2) to TRBJ2-3, with 8 bases aligning to TRBD2. This CDR3 spans 19 amino acids. With 3 bases clipped from V and 4 bases from J, the junction kept 18 bases outside the gene matches. Looked up from germline, CDR1 is LGHDT and CDR2 is YNNKEL (reference sequence).

The chain carries TRBV6-1 and TRBJ1-2; 8 bases are a match to TRBD1. V was pared by 3 bases and J by 4 bases, with 10 bases of the junction left unmatched. CDR1 MNHNS and CDR2 SASEGT come from the germline V gene. CDR3 size: 16 residues. CDR3 sequence reads: CASSDSIRGPFYGYTF. The CDR3 nucleotides read TGTGCCAGCAGTGATAGTATCAGGGGGCCCTTCTATGGCTACACCTTC.

This clone has a handful of counts. The chain has TRBV27 and TRBJ1-2; 9 bases align to TRBD1. Germline lookup yields CDR1 MNHEY and CDR2 SMNVEV (reference sequence). The CDR3 runs to 17 residues. Germline trimming cut 1 base from V and 1 base from J; bases unmatched to any gene: 7. The CDR3 bases are TGTGCCAGCAGTTTATTTCCGGGACAGGGATTTAACTATGGCTACACCTTC. It translates to CASSLFPGQGFNYGYTF.

This clone has just a few counts. This chain links TRBV19 with TRBJ1-2; maybe TRBD1 (5 bases). The V gene's germline CDR1 is LNHDA and CDR2 SQIVND (reference sequence). The CDR3 contains 14 residues. Trimming took off 7 bases at V and 4 bases at J, with 16 bases between the two ends. The CDR3 sequence: CASNTGGGGYGYTF. The CDR3 nucleotides are TGTGCCAGTAACACTGGCGGGGGTGGCTATGGCTACACCTTC.

V is TRBV18 and J is TRBJ2-1, with TRBD2 matching 7 bases. The junction had 3 bases not matched to a gene; V was cut back by 0 bases and J by 10 bases. In germline, CDR1 is KGHSH, CDR2 LQKENI. CDR3 size: 13 residues. The chain's CDR3 is CASSPPGGSEQFF. CDR3 DNA sequence: TGTGCCAGCTCACCACCGGGGGGGTCGGAGCAGTTCTTC.

The chain couples TRBV4-1 to TRBJ1-2; D is uncertain. Germline lookup yields CDR1 MGHRA and CDR2 YSYEKL. The CDR3 covers 14 residues. V was cut by 3 bases and J by 4 bases, with 12 bases left in between. This CDR3 is CASSHEAPIYGYTF. In DNA form, the CDR3 reads TGCGCCAGCAGCCACGAGGCCCCAATCTATGGCTACACCTTC.

The chain is built from TRBV9 and TRBJ2-7, with 11 bases identical to TRBD2. Per the germline V gene, CDR1 is SGDLS and CDR2 is YYNGEE. V dropped 0 bases and J dropped 2; count of bases not matched to a gene: 1. This CDR3 has 15 residues. This CDR3 reads CASSVGLAGTYEQYF. In nucleotides, the CDR3 is TGTGCCAGCAGCGTAGGACTAGCGGGGACCTACGAGCAGTACTTC.